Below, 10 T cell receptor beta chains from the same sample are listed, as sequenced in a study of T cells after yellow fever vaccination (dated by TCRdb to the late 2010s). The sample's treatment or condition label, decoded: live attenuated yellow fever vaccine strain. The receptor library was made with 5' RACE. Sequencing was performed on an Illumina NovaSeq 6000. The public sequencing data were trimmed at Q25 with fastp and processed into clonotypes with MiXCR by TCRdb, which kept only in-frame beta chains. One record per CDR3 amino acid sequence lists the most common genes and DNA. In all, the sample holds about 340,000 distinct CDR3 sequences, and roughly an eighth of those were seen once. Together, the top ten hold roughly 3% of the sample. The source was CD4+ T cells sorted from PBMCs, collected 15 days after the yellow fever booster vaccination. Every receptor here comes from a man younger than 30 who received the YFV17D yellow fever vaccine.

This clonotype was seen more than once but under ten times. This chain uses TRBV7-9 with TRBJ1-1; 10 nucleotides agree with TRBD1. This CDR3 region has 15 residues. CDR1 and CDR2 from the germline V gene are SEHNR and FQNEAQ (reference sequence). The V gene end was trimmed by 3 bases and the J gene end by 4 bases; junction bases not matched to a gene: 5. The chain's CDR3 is CASSFDRGRITEAFF. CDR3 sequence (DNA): TGTGCCAGCAGCTTCGACAGGGGGCGAATCACTGAAGCTTTCTTT.

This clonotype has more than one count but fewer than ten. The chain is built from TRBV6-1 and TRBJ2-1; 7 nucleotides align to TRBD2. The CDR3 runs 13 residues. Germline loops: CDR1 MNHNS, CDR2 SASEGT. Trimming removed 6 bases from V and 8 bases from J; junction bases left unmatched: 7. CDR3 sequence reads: CASRGGGAHEQFF. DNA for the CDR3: TGTGCCAGCAGGGGGGGAGGGGCCCATGAGCAGTTCTTC.

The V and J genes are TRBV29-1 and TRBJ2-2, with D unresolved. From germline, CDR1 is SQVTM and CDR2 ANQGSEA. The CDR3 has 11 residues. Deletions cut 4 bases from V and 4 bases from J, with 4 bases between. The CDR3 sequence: CSVARTGELFF. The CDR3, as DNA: TGCAGCGTTGCTCGCACCGGGGAGCTGTTTTTT.

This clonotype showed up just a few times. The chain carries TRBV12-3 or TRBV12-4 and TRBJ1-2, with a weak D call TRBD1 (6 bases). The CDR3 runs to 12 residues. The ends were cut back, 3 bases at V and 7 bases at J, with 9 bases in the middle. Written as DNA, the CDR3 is TGTGCCAGCAGTTTGGGGGGGGCTGGCTACACCTTC. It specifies CASSLGGAGYTF.

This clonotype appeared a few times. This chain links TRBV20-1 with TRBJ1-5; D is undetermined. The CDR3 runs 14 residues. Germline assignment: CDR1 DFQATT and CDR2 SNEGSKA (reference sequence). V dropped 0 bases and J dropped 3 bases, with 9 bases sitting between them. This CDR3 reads CSARDRRNNQPQHF. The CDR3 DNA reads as TGCAGTGCTAGAGATCGAAGGAACAATCAGCCCCAGCATTTT.

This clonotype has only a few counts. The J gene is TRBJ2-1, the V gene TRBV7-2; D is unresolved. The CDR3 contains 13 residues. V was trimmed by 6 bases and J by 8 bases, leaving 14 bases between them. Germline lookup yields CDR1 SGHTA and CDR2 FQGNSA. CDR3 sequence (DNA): TGTGCCAGCAGGCGCCGGAACATCGATGAGCAGTTCTTC. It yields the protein CASRRRNIDEQFF.

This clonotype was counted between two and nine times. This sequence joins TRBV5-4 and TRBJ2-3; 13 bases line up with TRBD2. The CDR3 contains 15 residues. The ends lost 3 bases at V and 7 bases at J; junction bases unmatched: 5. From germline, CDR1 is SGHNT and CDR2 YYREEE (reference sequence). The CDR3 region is CASSSRLAGGYTQYF. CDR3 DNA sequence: TGTGCCAGCAGCTCTCGACTAGCGGGGGGATATACGCAGTATTTT.

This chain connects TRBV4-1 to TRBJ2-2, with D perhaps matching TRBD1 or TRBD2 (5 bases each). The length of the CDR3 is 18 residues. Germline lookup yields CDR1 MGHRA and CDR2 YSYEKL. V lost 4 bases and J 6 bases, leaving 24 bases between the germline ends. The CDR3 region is CASSPLSGGILGAGELFF. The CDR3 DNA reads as TGCGCCAGCAGCCCCCTAAGCGGTGGGATATTGGGGGCCGGGGAGCTGTTTTTT.

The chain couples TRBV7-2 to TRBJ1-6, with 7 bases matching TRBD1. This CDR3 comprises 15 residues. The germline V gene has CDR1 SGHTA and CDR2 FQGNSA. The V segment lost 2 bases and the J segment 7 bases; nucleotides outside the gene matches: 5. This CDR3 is CASSLLAGGNSPLHF. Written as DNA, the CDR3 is TGTGCCAGCAGCTTATTAGCAGGGGGAAATTCACCCCTCCACTTT.

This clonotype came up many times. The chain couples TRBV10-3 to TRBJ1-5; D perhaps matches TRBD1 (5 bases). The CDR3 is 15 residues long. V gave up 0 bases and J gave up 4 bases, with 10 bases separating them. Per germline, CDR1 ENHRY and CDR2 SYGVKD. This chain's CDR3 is CAISESIQGNQPQHF. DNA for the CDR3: TGTGCCATCAGTGAGTCGATCCAGGGAAATCAGCCCCAGCATTTT.